The sequence of this T cell receptor beta chain was determined in a study of blood T cell repertoires in COVID-19. Study as a whole: Acute-phase and convalescent COVID-19 samples originated in the United States, Italy and Spain. PBMCs, B-cell-depleted T cells, or T cells were the source of the cDNA or gDNA that made up the material.

V was pared by 7 bases and J by 1 base, with 15 bases between. CDR1 and CDR2 from the germline V gene are SGHDT and YYEEEE. This CDR3 has 15 amino acids. Original processing methods: Researchers report that nucleated cell counts were estimated from reference gene primer amplification. Produced via immunoSEQ multiplex PCR; TCRdb's table is partial and in-frame only. V, J and clone size are those of that table, while D and trimming were read from the DNA. This table has around 130,000 clones, roughly 79% appearing once. Sequencing used peripheral blood. V gene TRBV5-6 combines with J gene TRBJ2-1; D may be TRBD2 (5 bases). The TCR sequence derives from a human donor in a cohort sampled during active COVID-19. The CDR3 is CASAQRFGSYNEQFF. The DNA for the CDR3 is TGTGCCAGCGCGCAGCGGTTCGGATCCTACAATGAGCAGTTCTTC. The full variable domain, rest sourced from reference TRBV5-6 and TRBJ2-1, is DAGVTQSPTHLIKTRGQQVTLRCSPKSGHDTVSWYQQALGQGPQFIFQYYEEEERQRGNFPDRFSGHQFPNYSSELNVNALLLGDSALYLCASAQRFGSYNEQFFGPGTRLTVL.